These 13 T cell receptor beta chains were sequenced from one sample in a study of shared clonotypes between healthy human individuals. The method was immunoSEQ multiplex PCR; TCRdb's version includes in-frame clones alone and lacks a portion of them. Here the sample spans roughly 1,100,000 clones, around 75% being singletons. The source material was memory CD4+ T cells sorted from blood. Documented subset: CD45RA-negative fraction. The receptors originated from a man younger than 35 in good health.

Comment on this clone: Other DNA sequences from this sample encode an identical CDR3 as well. The V and J genes are TRBV14 and TRBJ1-2; unclear D gene. The V and J ends lost 1 base and 7 bases respectively, with 10 bases between them. Germline-derived CDR1 and CDR2 are SGHDN and FVKESK. CDR3 size: 13 residues. In nucleotides, the CDR3 is TGTGCCAGCAGCCAAGGGCCCCGCGGTGGCTACACCTTC. Residues: CASSQGPRGGYTF.

The chain carries TRBV5-6 and TRBJ1-1; D is unresolved. Trimming removed 4 bases at V and 2 bases at J, with 9 bases between. The CDR3 covers 13 residues. Germline V CDR1 and CDR2: SGHDT, YYEEEE. This CDR3 reads CASSQLPNTEAFF. In DNA, the CDR3 is TGTGCCAGCAGCCAATTGCCAAACACTGAAGCTTTCTTT.

This sequence joins TRBV4-1 and TRBJ1-1; no clear D gene. The CDR3 contains 14 residues. V lost 0 bases, J lost 6 bases, and 11 bases lay in between. Germline V gene lookup returns CDR1 MGHRA and CDR2 YSYEKL. The CDR3 reads CASSQDQWPPEAFF. The CDR3 bases are TGCGCCAGCAGCCAAGACCAGTGGCCCCCTGAAGCTTTCTTT.

The V gene is TRBV6-5, the J gene TRBJ2-5; TRBD2 matches 10 bases. The CDR3 runs to 12 residues. Trimming at V came to 4 bases and at J to 12 bases, leaving 5 bases not matched to a gene. From germline, CDR1 is MNHEY and CDR2 SVGAGI. The DNA of the CDR3 is TGTGCCAGCAGTTCTACTAGCGGGGTTGAGTACTTC. Protein: CASSSTSGVEYF.

A remark on this clone: The same CDR3 is also encoded by other DNA sequences in this sample. This chain uses TRBV5-1 with TRBJ2-6; tentative D call: TRBD2 (6 bases). This CDR3 spans 16 amino acids. V dropped 0 bases and J dropped 4 bases, with 11 bases sitting between them. Germline V gives CDR1 SGHRS, CDR2 YFSETQ. The CDR3 loop is CASSLAGTSGANVLTF. CDR3 DNA: TGCGCCAGCAGCTTGGCCGGGACTTCGGGGGCCAACGTCCTGACTTTC.

The chain links TRBV4-2 to TRBJ1-2; D is unclear. V was trimmed by 4 bases and J by 8 bases, leaving 17 bases between them. CDR1 and CDR2 from the germline V gene are LGHNA and YNFKEQ. This CDR3 has 14 amino acids. The CDR3 sequence is CASSLTVGSRGYTF. The CDR3 region has the DNA TGTGCCAGCAGCCTTACGGTCGGCTCTAGGGGCTACACCTTC.

V gene TRBV7-9 combines with J gene TRBJ2-1; TRBD1 matches 10 bases. With 5 bases clipped from V and 2 bases from J, the junction kept 9 bases outside the gene matches. Germline values: CDR1 SEHNR, CDR2 FQNEAQ (reference sequence). The CDR3 has 17 residues. In DNA, the CDR3 is TGTGCCAGCAGCGTAATACCGGGACAGGGGACCTACAATGAGCAGTTCTTC. Its protein is CASSVIPGQGTYNEQFF.

This sequence joins TRBV2 and TRBJ2-5; D ambiguous. The CDR3 loop spans 14 amino acids. The germline gives CDR1 SNHLY, CDR2 FYNNEI. Trimming took off 7 bases at V and 5 bases at J, with 17 bases between the two ends. The CDR3 sequence is CASNRYSHGETQYF. CDR3 coding DNA: TGTGCCAGCAATAGGTACTCCCACGGGGAGACCCAGTACTTC. Combining the CDR3 with reference TRBV2 and TRBJ2-5 gives the whole variable domain EPEVTQTPSHQVTQMGQEVILRCVPISNHLYFYWYRQILGQKVEFLVSFYNNEISEKSEIFDDQFSVERPDGSNFTLKIRSTKLEDSAMYFCASNRYSHGETQYFGPGTRLLVL.

The table lists this clone with a count of one. This rearrangement joins TRBV6-1 to TRBJ2-7; D gene unclear. Trimming left V 5 bases short and J 10 bases short, with 15 bases between. Germline V lookup: CDR1 MNHNS, CDR2 SASEGT. The CDR3 totals 12 residues. CDR3 sequence: CASSPRVGGQYF. The CDR3 DNA reads as TGTGCCAGCAGTCCCCGAGTGGGTGGTCAGTACTTC.

This chain connects TRBV10-2 to TRBJ2-1, with 10 bases identical to TRBD1. The CDR3 extends over 15 amino acids. The V segment lost 5 bases and the J segment 6 bases; nucleotides outside the gene matches: 7. CDR1 and CDR2 (germline): WSHSY, SAAADI. The CDR3 DNA sequence: TGCGCCAGCAGTTACCCCCGGGACAGGGGCAATGAGCAGTTCTTC. It codes for CASSYPRDRGNEQFF.

The chain couples TRBV4-2 to TRBJ1-3, with 8 bases that match TRBD1. V was clipped by 1 base and J by 3 bases; unmatched bases: 5. Germline CDR1 reads LGHNA; CDR2 reads YNFKEQ. This CDR3 has 16 residues. The CDR3 sequence: CASSQGDRGIGNTIYF. In DNA form, the CDR3 reads TGTGCCAGCAGCCAAGGAGACAGGGGTATTGGAAACACCATATATTTT.

The chain combines TRBV6-6 with TRBJ2-7; 9 nucleotides agree with TRBD1. Germline values: CDR1 MNHNY, CDR2 SVGAGI (reference sequence). The CDR3 is 14 residues long. The V segment lost 7 bases and the J segment 5 bases; nucleotides outside the gene matches: 9. The CDR3 DNA sequence: TGTGCCAGCATCCCACGGGACAGGGCCAACGAGCAGTACTTC. It specifies CASIPRDRANEQYF.

The V call is TRBV18, the J call TRBJ2-5; D remains ambiguous. The V gene lost 0 bases and the J gene lost 0 bases, with 8 bases spanning the gap. Germline loops: CDR1 KGHSH, CDR2 LQKENI. This CDR3 contains 15 residues. CDR3 DNA: TGTGCCAGCTCACCACCGGCACAGAACCAAGAGACCCAGTACTTC. This gives the protein CASSPPAQNQETQYF.